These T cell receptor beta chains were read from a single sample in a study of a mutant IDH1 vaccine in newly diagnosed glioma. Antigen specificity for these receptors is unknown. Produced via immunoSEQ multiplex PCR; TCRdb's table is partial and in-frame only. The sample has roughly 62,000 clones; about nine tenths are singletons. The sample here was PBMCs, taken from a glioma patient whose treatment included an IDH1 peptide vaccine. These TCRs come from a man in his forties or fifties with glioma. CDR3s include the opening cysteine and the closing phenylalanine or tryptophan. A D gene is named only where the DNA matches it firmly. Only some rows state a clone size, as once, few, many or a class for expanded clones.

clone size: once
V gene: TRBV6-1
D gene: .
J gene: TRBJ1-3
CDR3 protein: CASSDVFGQRNTIYF
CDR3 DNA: TGTGCCAGCAGTGATGTATTTGGACAGAGAAACACCATATATTTT

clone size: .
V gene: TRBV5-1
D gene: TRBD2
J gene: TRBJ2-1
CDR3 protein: CASSLVLRGGLAGISNEQFF
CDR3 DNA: TGCGCCAGCAGCTTGGTTCTCAGGGGGGGACTAGCGGGAATATCCAATGAGCAGTTCTTC

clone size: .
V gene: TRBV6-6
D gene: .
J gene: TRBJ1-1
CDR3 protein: CASSYSGEGTEAFF
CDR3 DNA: TGTGCCAGCAGTTACTCGGGGGAAGGCACTGAAGCTTTCTTT

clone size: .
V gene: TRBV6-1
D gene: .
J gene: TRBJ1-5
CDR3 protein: CASREQGTQPQHF
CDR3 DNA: TGTGCCAGCAGAGAACAGGGTACACAGCCCCAGCATTTT

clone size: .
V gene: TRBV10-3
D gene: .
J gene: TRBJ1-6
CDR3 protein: CAIRSGNSPLHF
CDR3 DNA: TGTGCCATCAGGTCGGGTAATTCACCCCTCCACTTT

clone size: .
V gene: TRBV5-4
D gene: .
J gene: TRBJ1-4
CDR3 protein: CASSSARGQREKLFF
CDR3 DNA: TGTGCCAGCAGCTCGGCCAGGGGACAACGGGAAAAACTGTTTTTT

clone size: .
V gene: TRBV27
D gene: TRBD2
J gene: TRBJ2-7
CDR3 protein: CASSSPSGRASRGEQYF
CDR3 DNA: TGTGCCAGCAGTTCTCCTAGCGGGAGGGCTTCCAGGGGGGAGCAGTACTTC

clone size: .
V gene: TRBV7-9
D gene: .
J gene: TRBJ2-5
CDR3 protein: CASSLAAGETQYF
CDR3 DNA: TGTGCCAGCAGCTTAGCGGCAGGAGAGACCCAGTACTTC

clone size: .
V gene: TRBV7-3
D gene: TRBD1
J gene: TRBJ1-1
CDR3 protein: CASSRTGGETEAFF
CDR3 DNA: TGTGCCAGCAGCCGGACAGGGGGCGAAACTGAAGCTTTCTTT

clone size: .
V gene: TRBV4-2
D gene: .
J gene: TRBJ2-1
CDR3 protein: CASSQDQSGGSSYNEQFF
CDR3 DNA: TGTGCCAGCAGCCAAGATCAGTCCGGAGGGAGCTCCTACAATGAGCAGTTCTTC

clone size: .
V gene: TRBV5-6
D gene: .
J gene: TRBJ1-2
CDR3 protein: CASSLEGREGRNTF
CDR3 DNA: TGTGCCAGCAGCTTGGAGGGCAGGGAAGGGAGGAACACCTTC

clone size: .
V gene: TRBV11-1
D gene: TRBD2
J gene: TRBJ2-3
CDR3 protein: CASSLARASGRSTDTQYF
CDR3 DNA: TGTGCCAGCAGCTTAGCGCGGGCTAGCGGGAGGAGCACAGATACGCAGTATTTT

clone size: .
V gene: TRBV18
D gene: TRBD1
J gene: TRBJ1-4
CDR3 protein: CASSPGQGVGEKLFF
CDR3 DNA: TGTGCCAGCTCACCCGGACAGGGGGTGGGCGAAAAACTGTTTTTT

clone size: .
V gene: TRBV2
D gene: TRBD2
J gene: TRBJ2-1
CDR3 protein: CASSDRPSGSYNEQFF
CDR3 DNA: TGTGCCAGCAGTGATAGGCCTAGCGGCTCCTACAATGAGCAGTTCTTC

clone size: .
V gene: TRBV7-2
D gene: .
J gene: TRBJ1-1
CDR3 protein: CASSLVGRGRANTEAFF
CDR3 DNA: TGTGCCAGCAGCTTAGTCGGCAGGGGAAGGGCGAACACTGAAGCTTTCTTT

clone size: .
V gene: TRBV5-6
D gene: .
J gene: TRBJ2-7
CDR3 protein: CASSFLSVSYEQYF
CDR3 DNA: TGTGCCAGCAGCTTTCTTTCAGTCTCCTACGAGCAGTACTTC

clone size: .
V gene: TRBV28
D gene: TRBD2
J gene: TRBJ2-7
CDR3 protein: CASSFDSGRNYEQYF
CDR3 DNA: TGTGCCAGCAGTTTTGATAGCGGGAGGAACTACGAGCAGTACTTC